The clone carrying this T cell receptor (beta chain) has only a few counts. Its target is unknown. This sample is part of a study of beta chain features in type 1 diabetes. Sorting with CD45RO/CCR7/CD25/CD127/CD95/CD27 yielded naive, central memory, regulatory and stem-like memory CD4+ cells. The purity of all sorted populations exceeded 98%. Expressed TCRB transcripts were sequenced because the entire RNA isolate underwent reverse transcription. Sequenced naive, central memory and regulatory T cell samples produced an average of about 3.57 million reads. Repertoires were generated with immunoSEQ multiplex PCR, while TCRdb's copy carries only in-frame clones and drops some. The sample records 390,000 or so clones, approximately 13% being singletons. The germline V gene encodes CDR1 SQVTM and CDR2 ANQGSEA. The length of the CDR3 is 13 residues. V lost 3 bases to trimming and J lost 1 base, with 10 bases between them.

Study-level points and caveats: Shorter TCRB CDR3s, moderately but significantly so, marked every one of the four CD4+ subsets in Type 1 diabetes patients.

This TCR was recovered from a man aged 25 to 40 in good health. The chain links TRBV29-1 to TRBJ2-7, with D uncertain. The specimen sequenced was naive CD4+ T cells from blood. The DNA of the CDR3 is TGCAGCGTTGACCAGATTTCATCCTACGAGCAGTACTTC. Translating it yields CSVDQISSYEQYF.